One sample yielded the 18 T cell receptor beta chains listed below, sequenced in a study of cytomegalovirus exposure and HLA in healthy donors. The PCR used 60 Vbeta and 13 Jbeta primers. Repertoires were generated with immunoSEQ multiplex PCR, while TCRdb's copy carries only in-frame clones and drops some. The data hold 150,000 to 200,000 clones, with around four fifths observed a single time. The sample taken for sequencing was PBMCs. These TCRs come from a man aged 18-30 years in good health and CMV-seronegative.

The chain couples TRBV5-1 to TRBJ2-7, with D possibly matching TRBD2 (5 bases). V lost 2 bases and J 2 bases, leaving 8 bases between the germline ends. The CDR3 loop spans 13 amino acids. Germline V CDR1 and CDR2: SGHRS, YFSETQ. The CDR3 DNA is TGCGCCAGCAGCTTCGGACTCGCCTACGAGCAGTACTTC. Its translation: CASSFGLAYEQYF.

The V gene is TRBV27, the J gene TRBJ2-1; no definite D call. Germline CDR1 reads MNHEY; CDR2 reads SMNVEV (reference sequence). V gave up 3 bases and J gave up 5 bases, with 8 bases separating them. The CDR3 is 13 amino acids. The CDR3 protein is CASSFSTNNEQFF. The CDR3 DNA follows: TGTGCCAGCAGTTTCTCTACCAACAATGAGCAGTTCTTC.

This clone showed up just a few times. This sequence joins TRBV28 and TRBJ2-5, with 8 bases aligning to TRBD1. The J segment lost 6 bases and the V segment lost 3 bases, leaving 6 bases of the junction unmatched. The CDR3 loop spans 14 amino acids. Per the germline V gene, CDR1 is MDHEN and CDR2 is SYDVKM. The DNA for the CDR3 is TGTGCCAGCAGTTTGACAGGGGTTGAGAAGACCCAGTACTTC. Residues: CASSLTGVEKTQYF.

Of note for this clone: The junction and the germline gene differ at one end; a read error may be behind it. This rearrangement joins TRBV7-9 to TRBJ2-7; perhaps TRBD1 as D (6 bases). This CDR3 comprises 15 residues. In germline, CDR1 is SEHNR, CDR2 FQNEAQ (reference sequence). Here the CDR3 reads CSSSFDRLKPYEQYF. The CDR3 DNA follows: TGTTCCAGCAGCTTTGACAGGCTTAAACCCTACGAGCAGTACTTC.

The chain recombines TRBV7-3 with TRBJ1-1; D perhaps matches TRBD1 (6 bases). The CDR3 runs 15 residues. Germline V gives CDR1 SGHTA, CDR2 FQGTGA. V was pared by 5 bases and J by 3 bases, with 16 bases between. CDR3 DNA: TGTGCCAGCAGCACCGGACGGGGGGCTCACACTGAAGCTTTCTTT. It translates to CASSTGRGAHTEAFF.

J is TRBJ1-4 and V is TRBV9, with 9 bases lining up with TRBD1. This CDR3 is built from 14 residues. V shed 2 bases, J shed 11 bases, and the junction held 7 bases outside the gene matches. The germline CDR1 and CDR2 sequences are SGDLS and YYNGEE. CDR3 loop: CASSVSGQGRKLFF. CDR3 DNA sequence: TGTGCCAGCAGCGTTTCTGGACAGGGGAGGAAACTGTTTTTT.

The rearrangement links TRBV5-4 to TRBJ2-5; no clear D. Germline V gives CDR1 SGHNT, CDR2 YYREEE (reference sequence). The CDR3 sequence is 13 residues long. With 4 bases removed from V and 1 base from J, the gap between germline ends came to 8 bases. CDR3 bases: TGTGCCAGCAGCCCTCCCTCCCAAGAGACCCAGTACTTC. This sequence encodes CASSPPSQETQYF.

This rearrangement joins TRBV19 to TRBJ2-1; weak D call: TRBD1 (6 bases). Trimming cost V 6 bases and J 6 bases, with 15 bases left between them. CDR1 LNHDA and CDR2 SQIVND come from the germline V gene (reference sequence). This CDR3 region has 14 residues. This CDR3 reads CASSRRQAPNEQFF. Here the CDR3 DNA reads TGTGCCAGTAGCCGCCGACAGGCCCCCAATGAGCAGTTCTTC.

V gene TRBV13 combines with J gene TRBJ2-5; 11 bases are a match to TRBD1. The germline CDR1 and CDR2 sequences are PRHDT and FYEKMQ (reference sequence). The junction had 7 bases not matched to a gene; V was cut back by 2 bases and J by 2 bases. The CDR3 is 17 residues long. The CDR3: CASSLRRDRGFQETQYF. As DNA, the CDR3 is TGTGCCAGCAGCTTACGCCGGGACAGGGGGTTTCAAGAGACCCAGTACTTC.

This clone was seen more than once but under ten times. V is TRBV6-1 and J is TRBJ2-7; 7 bases align to TRBD1. Germline V lookup: CDR1 MNHNS, CDR2 SASEGT. The CDR3 covers 14 residues. The V gene end was trimmed by 4 bases and the J gene end by 0 bases; junction bases not matched to a gene: 3. CDR3 region: CASSVRDSSYEQYF. The CDR3 DNA reads as TGTGCCAGCAGTGTCAGGGACAGCTCCTACGAGCAGTACTTC.

The rearrangement links TRBV11-2 to TRBJ2-7; TRBD1 is a possible D gene (7 bases). The CDR3 consists of 16 residues. Trimming left V 7 bases short and J 2 bases short, with 21 bases between. Per germline, CDR1 SGHAT and CDR2 FQNNGV. The CDR3 here is CASNLGIRGVPYEQYF. DNA for the CDR3: TGTGCCAGCAACCTAGGCATCAGGGGGGTTCCCTACGAGCAGTACTTC.

The rearrangement joins TRBV28 to TRBJ1-5; TRBD1 aligns across 8 bases. From germline, CDR1 is MDHEN and CDR2 SYDVKM. There are 17 residues in the CDR3. V trimming: 6 bases; J trimming: 6 bases; junction bases outside the gene matches: 16. For the CDR3, the DNA is TGTGCCAGCAGCCCGCGGACAGGGTTTGCCGGCGGTCAGCCCCAGCATTTT. Its translation: CASSPRTGFAGGQPQHF.

The chain recombines TRBV29-1 with TRBJ2-3, with 7 bases fitting TRBD2. Germline V CDR1 and CDR2: SQVTM, ANQGSEA. This CDR3 is 13 amino acids long. Trimming removed 8 bases from V and 6 bases from J; junction bases left unmatched: 11. The CDR3: CSQSGGPLDTQYF. In nucleotides, the CDR3 is TGCAGCCAATCGGGGGGTCCCCTGGATACGCAGTATTTT.

This chain uses TRBV6-5 with TRBJ1-5; maybe TRBD1 (5 bases). Germline loops: CDR1 MNHEY, CDR2 SVGAGI. The CDR3 extends over 13 amino acids. Trimming took 8 bases from V and 5 from J, leaving 13 bases between them. The CDR3 spells CASQTATHQPQHF. The CDR3 DNA follows: TGTGCCAGCCAGACAGCTACTCATCAGCCCCAGCATTTT.

CDR3 protein: CASGLDGYNEQFF. Here the CDR3 DNA reads TGTGCCAGCGGTCTAGATGGTTACAATGAGCAGTTCTTC. The chain links TRBV2 to TRBJ2-1, with D unclear. Trimming left V 8 bases short and J 4 bases short, with 12 bases between. This CDR3 has 13 residues. Germline assignment: CDR1 SNHLY and CDR2 FYNNEI.

This chain uses TRBV5-4 with TRBJ2-3, with unresolved D. CDR1 and CDR2 (germline): SGHNT, YYREEE (reference sequence). The length of the CDR3 is 15 residues. Trimming shortened V by 1 base and J by 2 bases, and 11 bases separated the two germline ends. The CDR3 bases are TGTGCCAGCAGCTTGCGTAGATTAACCACAGATACGCAGTATTTT. This sequence encodes CASSLRRLTTDTQYF.

The CDR3, as DNA: TGTGCCAGAAGCCCCCGAGTGCGGGGGGGCGTCAACGAGCAGTACTTC. Translation gives CARSPRVRGGVNEQYF. The chain links TRBV5-3 to TRBJ2-7, with TRBD2 matching over 9 bases. TRBV5-3 is placed among ORFs of uncertain function. There are 16 residues in the CDR3. V was clipped by 4 bases and J by 5 bases; unmatched bases: 13.

The V gene is TRBV2, the J gene TRBJ2-7; the D is unclear. From germline, CDR1 is SNHLY and CDR2 FYNNEI. Trimming took off 4 bases at V and 3 bases at J, with 13 bases between the two ends. The CDR3 has 14 amino acids. CDR3 nucleotide sequence: TGTGCCAGCAGTGGTAGAGGATCCAACTACGAGCAGTACTTC. Translated, it gives CASSGRGSNYEQYF.